The T cell receptor (beta chain) described here comes from a study of T-cell memory formation after mild COVID-19 (dated by TCRdb to about 2021). With respect to the entire study: TCR sequence clusters from the two donors were found to be largely donor specific. Two young, previously healthy adult volunteers, one female and one male, were included in the cohort. In two donors, T-cell clones that expanded and contracted after mild COVID-19 were followed by sequencing TCRalpha and TCRbeta repertoires longitudinally.

For this clonotype: Which antigen it targets is not known. No quality values exist for individual bases; no much larger clone is one base distant.

Reads for this sample came from an Illumina NovaSeq 6000. Using 5'RACE with constant-segment primers, TCRalpha and TCRbeta cDNA libraries were constructed, with sample barcodes and unique molecular identifiers added in the process. Trizol reagent was used to extract RNA from every sample. Library amplification was performed in two PCR steps, and a second sample barcode and Illumina TruSeq adapters were introduced in the second step. Sequencing of libraries was performed on an Illumina NovaSeq with 2 x 150 bp paired-end reads. Under the source paper's analysis protocol: The reads were demultiplexed and collapsed into UMI-guided consensus sequences using migec v1.2.7. Using mixcr v2.1.11, the UMI consensuses were aligned to TRA and TRB V and J templates and assembled into clonotypes. A clonotype was counted as expanded or contracted only when both edgeR and NoisET called the clonotype significant, with the noise models trained on biological replicates. edgeR calls used a false discovery rate-adjusted p below 0.01 and a log2 fold-change threshold of 1. As an exploratory analysis of dynamics, max-normalized trajectories of the 1000 most abundant clonotypes were examined by PCA with hierarchical clustering. Separately sequenced CD4+ and CD8+ repertoires were used to assign a CD4 or CD8 phenotype to each responding clone. TCRdb redid the processing of the public reads, applying fastp at Q25 and MiXCR, and retained in-frame beta chains. Every entry covers one CDR3 protein and lists the most common genes and DNA from its rows. These V and J calls derive from TCRdb rather than the authors' analysis. In this sample the table shows 550,000 to 700,000 distinct CDR3 sequences, approximately 18% of which occur a single time. The ten largest account for approximately 12% of the sample.

Ficoll-Paque density gradient centrifugation was the method used to isolate PBMCs. Findings and caveats that apply to the study as a whole: Clones that contracted from day 15 to 85 showed balanced CD4/CD8 phenotypes, whereas a second wave of clones that expanded from day 15 to 37 leaned towards CD4+. Contracting CD4+ clones turned up mainly in the CM and EM memory subsets, whereas EMRA was where CD8+ clones were enriched. Some responding clones were found in pre-infection memory, which suggests that pre-existing cross-reactive memory T cells took part in the SARS-CoV-2 response. Only two mild cases were covered by the study, and larger cohorts that include severe cases with pre-infection samples were considered necessary. Whether the second-wave clones peaking on day 37 were SARS-CoV-2 specific was not confirmed.

V is pruned by 4 bases and J by 4 bases, leaving 14 bases of the junction without a gene match. Inclusive of the bounding cysteine and phenylalanine, the CDR3 is 17 residues long. Solely the CDR3 DNA is kept, with 51 bases framed from the first base. The clonotype comes from an adult woman who had mild COVID-19 (a few samples of this study predate the infection). The sample titles of this study are shuffled in the database, so cell type and time point are left out; the donor was told from shared clones. The sequence joins TRBV12-3 or TRBV12-4 to TRBJ2-5; TRBD2 agrees with 8 junctional bases. Sequencing was carried out using PBMCs or a T cell subset sorted from them (not recorded which). The sequenced DNA: TGTGCCAGCAGTTCCCTTCCGCGGCGGGAGGTGCGAGAGACCCAGTACTTC. Its amino acids are CASSSLPRREVRETQYF.